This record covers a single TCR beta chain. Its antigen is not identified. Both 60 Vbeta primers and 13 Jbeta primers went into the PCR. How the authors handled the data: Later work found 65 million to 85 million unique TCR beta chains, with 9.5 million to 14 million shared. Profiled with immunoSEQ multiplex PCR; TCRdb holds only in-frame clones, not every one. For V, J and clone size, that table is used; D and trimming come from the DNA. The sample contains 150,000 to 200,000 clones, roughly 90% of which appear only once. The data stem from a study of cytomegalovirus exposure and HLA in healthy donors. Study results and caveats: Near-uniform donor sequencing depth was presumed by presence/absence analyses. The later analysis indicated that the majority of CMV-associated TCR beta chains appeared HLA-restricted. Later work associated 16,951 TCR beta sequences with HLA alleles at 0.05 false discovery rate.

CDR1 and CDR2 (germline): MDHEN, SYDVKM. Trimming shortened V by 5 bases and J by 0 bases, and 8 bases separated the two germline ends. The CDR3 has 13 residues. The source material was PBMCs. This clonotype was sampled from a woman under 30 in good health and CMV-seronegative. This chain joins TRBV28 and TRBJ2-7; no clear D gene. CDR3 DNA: TGTGCCAGCAGTCCTACCTCCTCCTACGAGCAGTACTTC. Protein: CASSPTSSYEQYF.